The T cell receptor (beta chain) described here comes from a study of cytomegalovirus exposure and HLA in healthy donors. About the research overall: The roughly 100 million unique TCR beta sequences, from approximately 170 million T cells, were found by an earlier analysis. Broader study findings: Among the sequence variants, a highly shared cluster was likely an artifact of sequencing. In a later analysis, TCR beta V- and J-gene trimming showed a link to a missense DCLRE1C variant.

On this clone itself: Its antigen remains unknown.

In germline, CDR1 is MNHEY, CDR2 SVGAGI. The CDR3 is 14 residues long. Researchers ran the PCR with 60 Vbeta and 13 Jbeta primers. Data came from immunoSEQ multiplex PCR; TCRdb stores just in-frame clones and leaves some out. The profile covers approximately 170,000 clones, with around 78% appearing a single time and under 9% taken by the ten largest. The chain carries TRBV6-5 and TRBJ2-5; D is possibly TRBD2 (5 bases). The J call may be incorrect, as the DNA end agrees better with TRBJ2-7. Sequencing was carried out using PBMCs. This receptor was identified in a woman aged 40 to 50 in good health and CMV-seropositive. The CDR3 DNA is TGTGCCAGCAGAAGCGGACCTAGCTCCTACGAGCAGTACTTC. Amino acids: CASRSGPSSYEQYF.